Below, 9 T cell receptor beta chains from the same sample are listed, as sequenced in a study of T cells after yellow fever vaccination. TCRdb independently ran MiXCR on the 5' RACE reads; one entry per CDR3 protein. The table includes about 130,000 distinct CDR3 sequences, just over 6.5% detected once. The material was CD4+ T cells sorted from PBMCs, obtained 10 days after the yellow fever booster vaccination. These receptors all come from a man aged 25 to 45 who received the YFV17D yellow fever vaccine.

The V and J genes are TRBV13 and TRBJ2-5; D uncertain. Germline values: CDR1 PRHDT, CDR2 FYEKMQ (reference sequence). CDR3 length equals 14 residues. V lost 1 base and J lost 5, with 11 bases in between. For the CDR3, the DNA is TGTGCCAGCAGCTTAGCTGGTTCCAGGGAGACCCAGTACTTC. This translates into CASSLAGSRETQYF.

V and J are TRBV6-4 and TRBJ2-1; D possibly uses TRBD1 or TRBD2 (5 bases each). Between the trimmed V and J ends, which lost 4 bases and 6 bases, there was a span of 16 bases. Per the germline V gene, CDR1 is MRHNA and CDR2 is SNTAGT. The CDR3 extends over 15 amino acids. The CDR3 protein is CASSVQGGPLNEQFF. DNA for the CDR3: TGTGCCAGCAGTGTCCAGGGCGGGCCCCTCAATGAGCAGTTCTTC.

This clonotype showed up many times. The V call is TRBV5-1, the J call TRBJ2-5; TRBD2 might be the D (6 bases). The CDR3 extends over 15 amino acids. Germline CDR1 SGHRS, CDR2 YFSETQ. V lost 3 bases and J lost 1, with 13 bases in between. Written as DNA, the CDR3 is TGCGCCAGCAGCTGGACGGGACTTAGCCAAGAGACCCAGTACTTC. The encoded protein is CASSWTGLSQETQYF.

This clonotype was picked up many times. This rearrangement joins TRBV20-1 to TRBJ1-5; D is possibly TRBD1 (6 bases). V dropped 3 bases and J dropped 7 bases, with 16 bases sitting between them. The CDR3 has 14 residues. The germline gives CDR1 DFQATT, CDR2 SNEGSKA (reference sequence). CDR3 coding DNA: TGCAGTGCTAGCCGGGGGGGGGCTGGACAGCCCCAGCATTTT. Amino acids: CSASRGGAGQPQHF.

This clonotype came up many times. The J gene is TRBJ2-5, the V gene TRBV5-1; 7 bases fit TRBD2. CDR1 is SGHRS and CDR2 is YFSETQ in the germline V gene. The CDR3 totals 14 residues. The trim removed 3 bases at V and 5 bases at J, leaving 7 bases unmatched. Here the CDR3 reads CASSWIGGSETQYF. The CDR3 DNA reads TGCGCCAGCAGCTGGATCGGGGGGTCCGAGACCCAGTACTTC.

At least ten counts were recorded for this clonotype. The chain couples TRBV7-2 to TRBJ2-3; 8 nucleotides align to TRBD2. This CDR3 has 14 amino acids. The trim removed 1 base at V and 3 bases at J, leaving 0 bases unmatched. CDR1 SGHTA and CDR2 FQGNSA come from the germline V gene. CDR3 region: CASSLVAGTDTQYF. The CDR3 region has the DNA TGTGCCAGCAGCTTAGTAGCGGGGACAGATACGCAGTATTTT.

This clonotype was detected only a few times. J is TRBJ2-1 and V is TRBV4-2; 12 bases align to TRBD2. V lost 1 base to trimming and J lost 9 bases; unmatched junction nucleotides: 10. Per germline, CDR1 LGHNA and CDR2 YNFKEQ. This CDR3 is 17 amino acids long. CDR3 nucleotides: TGTGCCAGCAGCCAAGGTGGGCTAGCGGGAGGGGGGGGTGAGCAGTTCTTC. Its translation is CASSQGGLAGGGGEQFF.

The chain recombines TRBV5-4 with TRBJ2-3; 11 bases agree with TRBD2. The CDR3 is 18 amino acids. In germline, CDR1 is SGHNT, CDR2 YYREEE (reference sequence). After removal of 0 bases from V and 6 bases from J, the junction contained 12 bases not matched to a gene. CDR3 amino acids: CASSLGGGLLAGADTQYF. For the CDR3, the DNA is TGTGCCAGCAGCTTGGGTGGGGGTTTACTAGCGGGAGCGGATACGCAGTATTTT.

This clonotype was found a few times. The chain uses TRBV7-2 and TRBJ2-3; D ambiguous. Trimming removed 3 bases from V and 4 bases from J, with 8 bases in between. The length of the CDR3 is 13 residues. Germline V gene sequence: CDR1 SGHTA, CDR2 FQGNSA. For the CDR3, the DNA is TGTGCCAGCAGCTTTGGGCTAGCAGATACGCAGTATTTT. This gives the protein CASSFGLADTQYF.